This record covers a single TCR beta chain. Its specificity is not known. Mismatch with germline at one junction end may stem from a read error. These data are taken from a study of tumor-infiltrating lymphocytes in primary liver carcinoma. Priming with a constant-region primer yielded TCR beta cDNA from about 480 ng total RNA. Slightly modified ARM-PCR served as the procedure for the TCR beta libraries. These libraries came from three rounds of nested multiplex PCR. Rounds one and two of PCR, each of roughly 11 cycles, were primed with TRBV1-TRBV30 forward primers and a C-beta reverse primer. TCRdb itself ran the multiplex PCR reads through MiXCR, one entry per CDR3 protein. The sample shows 310,000 or so distinct CDR3 sequences, less than 65% of them seen only once. Findings and limits, study-wide: Tumor region pairs showed greater overlap than either tumor-adjacent or tumor-blood pairs did.

RNA was extracted from whole blood without cell sorting, alongside germline DNA. This CDR3 has 18 residues. Germline V gene sequence: CDR1 MGHRA, CDR2 YSYEKL. This rearrangement joins TRBV4-1 to TRBJ2-7; 13 nucleotides match TRBD2. This clonotype originated in a man aged 40-55 years with primary liver carcinoma and hepatitis B virus infection. Sequencing was performed on peripheral blood. The CDR3 region has the DNA TGCGCCAGCAGCCCGAGGACTAGCGGGAGTCTGGACTCCTACGGGCAGTACTTC. It encodes CASSPRTSGSLDSYGQYF.